This T cell receptor (beta chain) is drawn from a study of CD8 T cells in Susac syndrome. Study conclusions and caveats: Individuals included in the TCR sequencing and HLA analysis were acknowledged by the study to be relatively few in number.

Treatment-naive patients with stable or active relapsing-remitting disease served as multiple sclerosis controls. TEMRA cells were enriched by FACS, while CD8+ and CD4+ T cells were obtained through a negative isolation that was performed magnetically. The germline CDR1 and CDR2 sequences are ENHRY and SYGVKD. The V end lost 10 bases, the J end lost 4 bases, and 11 bases lay between the germline ends. The CDR3 has 12 residues. To note about this clonotype: Its antigen is undetermined.

RNA was extracted with the RNeasy kit, and a quantity of 0.5 to 1 ug was reverse transcribed using random hexamers. An immunoSEQ multiplex PCR generated amplified TCR beta CDR3 products spanning 54 Vbeta and 13 Jbeta. TCRdb analysed the immunoSEQ multiplex PCR reads with MiXCR anew, one entry per CDR3 protein. This sample has 200,000 to 250,000 distinct CDR3 sequences, with around 93% found just once. The source of this sequence is a human donor with multiple sclerosis. V gene TRBV10-3 combines with J gene TRBJ1-5; the D is unclear. Sample: CD4+ T cells from PBMCs. The CDR3 here is CATQQENQPQHF. The DNA for the CDR3 is TGTGCCACCCAACAAGAAAATCAGCCCCAGCATTTT.